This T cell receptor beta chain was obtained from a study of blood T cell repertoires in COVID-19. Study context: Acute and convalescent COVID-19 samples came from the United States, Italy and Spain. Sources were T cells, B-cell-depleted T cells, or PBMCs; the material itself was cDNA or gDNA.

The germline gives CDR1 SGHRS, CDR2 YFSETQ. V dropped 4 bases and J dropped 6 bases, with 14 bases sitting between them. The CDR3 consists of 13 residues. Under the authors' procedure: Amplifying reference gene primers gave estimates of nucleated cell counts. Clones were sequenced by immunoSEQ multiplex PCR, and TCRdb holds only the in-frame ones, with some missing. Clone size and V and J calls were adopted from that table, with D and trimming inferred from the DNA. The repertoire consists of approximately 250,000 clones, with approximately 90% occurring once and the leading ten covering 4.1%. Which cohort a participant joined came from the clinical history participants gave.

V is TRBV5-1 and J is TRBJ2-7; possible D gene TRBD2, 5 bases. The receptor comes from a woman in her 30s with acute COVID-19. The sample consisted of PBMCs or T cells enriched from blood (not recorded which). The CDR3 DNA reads TGCGCCAGCAGCGGGAGCCTAGGTGGCGAGCAGTACTTC. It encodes CASSGSLGGEQYF.